Listed here are 32 T cell receptor beta chains from one sample, sequenced in a study of identical twins. One entry per CDR3 protein, called by TCRdb with MiXCR from the 5' RACE reads. The sample lists 270,000 or so distinct CDR3 sequences, approximately 8.3% seen once, with about 3% in the top ten. These sequences were also reported in another study, on yellow fever vaccine responses in identical twins.

Sequencing was carried out using CD8+ T cells sorted from blood. The receptors shown here come from a woman in her late teens or twenties in good health.

This clonotype was detected a few times. The chain's CDR3 is CASSPRTVGYEQYF. The CDR3 nucleotides read TGTGCCAGCAGCCCTAGGACAGTTGGATACGAGCAGTACTTC. V and J are TRBV7-6 and TRBJ2-7, with D maybe TRBD1 (6 bases). This CDR3 is 14 amino acids long. V was trimmed by 5 bases and J by 4 bases, leaving 15 bases between them. Germline assignment: CDR1 SGHVS and CDR2 FNYEAQ. Complete variable domain (other parts from reference TRBV7-6 and TRBJ2-7): GAGVSQSPRYKVTKRGQDVALRCDPISGHVSLYWYRQALGQGPEFLTYFNYEAQQDKSGLPNDRFSAERPEGSISTLTIQRTEQRDSAMYRCASSPRTVGYEQYFGPGTRLTVT.

The chain links TRBV4-3 to TRBJ2-7; D gene ambiguous. V was clipped by 2 bases and J by 0 bases, with 11 bases between them. Germline V lookup: CDR1 LGHNA, CDR2 YSLEER. The CDR3 sequence is 15 residues long. The chain's CDR3 is CASSQQPVSSYEQYF. The CDR3 region has the DNA TGCGCCAGCAGCCAACAACCTGTCTCCTCCTACGAGCAGTACTTC.

This clonotype was detected many times. The chain recombines TRBV27 with TRBJ1-2; the D gene is possibly TRBD1 (5 bases). The CDR3 is made up of 11 amino acids. V was clipped by 8 bases and J by 4 bases, with 8 bases between them. Germline CDR1 MNHEY, CDR2 SMNVEV (reference sequence). The CDR3, as DNA: TGTGCCAGCCAAGGGGCCTATGGCTACACCTTC. It codes for CASQGAYGYTF.

There are many counts of this clonotype. V usage is TRBV4-2 and J usage is TRBJ1-1; no definite D call. The CDR3 totals 13 residues. The V gene's germline CDR1 is LGHNA and CDR2 YNFKEQ. Trimming took off 0 bases at V and 6 bases at J, with 8 bases between the two ends. CDR3 sequence reads: CASSQDFFAEAFF. The CDR3 DNA reads TGTGCCAGCAGCCAAGATTTTTTTGCTGAAGCTTTCTTT.

The chain employs TRBV9 and TRBJ1-2, with TRBD1 matching 7 bases. J lost 7 bases, V lost 3 bases, and 12 bases had no gene match. From germline, CDR1 is SGDLS and CDR2 YYNGEE. The CDR3 is 15 residues long. The CDR3 DNA sequence: TGTGCCAGCAGCGCCTCTCAGACAGGGTATGGTGGCTACACCTTC. Its protein is CASSASQTGYGGYTF.

In this sample, this clonotype turned up a few times. The J gene is TRBJ2-7, the V gene TRBV20-1; D possibly matches TRBD1 or TRBD2 (5 bases each). The CDR3 has 16 residues. With 2 bases removed from V and 6 bases from J, the gap between germline ends came to 23 bases. Germline CDR1 reads DFQATT; CDR2 reads SNEGSKA (reference sequence). CDR3 residues: CSARSVGDPGTGEQYF. The CDR3 coding sequence is TGCAGTGCTAGATCGGTGGGGGACCCCGGGACCGGCGAGCAGTACTTC.

This clonotype has a count of ten or more. V and J are TRBV5-1 and TRBJ2-7, with a weak D call TRBD2 (5 bases). Germline V CDR1 and CDR2: SGHRS, YFSETQ. Trimming pared 4 bases from V and 1 base from J, leaving 15 bases between. This CDR3 is built from 15 residues. The CDR3 coding sequence is TGCGCCAGCAGCCGAGGACTCAGCAGATCCTACGAGCAGTACTTC. It is translated as CASSRGLSRSYEQYF. Drawing the rest from reference TRBV5-1 and TRBJ2-7, the complete variable domain is KAGVTQTPRYLIKTRGQQVTLSCSPISGHRSVSWYQQTPGQGLQFLFEYFSETQRNKGNFPGRFSGRQFSNSRSEMNVSTLELGDSALYLCASSRGLSRSYEQYFGPGTRLTVT.

In this sample, this clonotype turned up many times. The chain employs TRBV12-3 or TRBV12-4 and TRBJ2-1; no clear D. V was clipped by 5 bases and J by 9 bases, with 11 bases between them. The CDR3 spans 12 residues. The CDR3 sequence is CASSPVSREQFF. CDR3 DNA sequence: TGTGCCAGCAGTCCCGTTAGTCGTGAGCAGTTCTTC.

The chain links TRBV6-6 to TRBJ2-3; no clear D. Per the germline V gene, CDR1 is MNHNY and CDR2 is SVGAGI (reference sequence). This CDR3 spans 13 amino acids. V lost 4 bases and J 6 bases, leaving 11 bases between the germline ends. The chain's CDR3 is CASSSAIMDTQYF. CDR3 nucleotides: TGTGCCAGCAGTTCCGCCATCATGGATACGCAGTATTTT.

This clonotype has ten or more counts. The chain carries TRBV4-1 and TRBJ2-1; D remains unclear. CDR1 is MGHRA, CDR2 YSYEKL, per germline. The V and J ends lost 0 bases and 2 bases respectively, with 11 bases between them. This CDR3 contains 16 residues. The DNA of the CDR3 is TGCGCCAGCAGCCAAGATCCCAGTATAGCCTACAATGAGCAGTTCTTC. Translated, it gives CASSQDPSIAYNEQFF.

The chain couples TRBV28 to TRBJ2-4; D assignment may be TRBD1 or TRBD2 (5 bases each). Germline values: CDR1 MDHEN, CDR2 SYDVKM. The CDR3 is made up of 17 amino acids. V shed 5 bases and J shed 1 base, with 18 bases lying between them. The CDR3 DNA reads as TGTGCCAGCAGTCTTTCAGCCCTGGGGGATGCCAAAAACATTCAGTACTTC. It translates to CASSLSALGDAKNIQYF.

The CDR3 spells CASSLPGQVSYEQYF. The CDR3 DNA reads TGCGCCAGCAGCCTCCCGGGACAGGTTTCTTACGAGCAGTACTTC. The gene calls are TRBV5-1 and TRBJ2-7; TRBD1 matches at 8 bases. V lost 4 bases and J lost 4; bases outside the gene matches: 10. Per the germline V gene, CDR1 is SGHRS and CDR2 is YFSETQ. The CDR3 covers 15 residues. Combining the CDR3 with reference TRBV5-1 and TRBJ2-7 gives the whole variable domain KAGVTQTPRYLIKTRGQQVTLSCSPISGHRSVSWYQQTPGQGLQFLFEYFSETQRNKGNFPGRFSGRQFSNSRSEMNVSTLELGDSALYLCASSLPGQVSYEQYFGPGTRLTVT.

This clonotype was found many times. V gene TRBV29-1 combines with J gene TRBJ2-3, with 9 positions matching TRBD1. From germline, CDR1 is SQVTM and CDR2 ANQGSEA. There are 14 residues in the CDR3. The V segment lost 7 bases and the J segment 5 bases; nucleotides outside the gene matches: 10. This CDR3 reads CSATRQGEGDTQYF. The CDR3, as DNA: TGCAGCGCGACTAGACAGGGGGAGGGAGATACGCAGTATTTT.

This clonotype appeared a few times. The chain joins TRBV6-2 or TRBV6-3 to TRBJ2-1; no definite D call. V was trimmed by 2 bases and J by 3 bases, leaving 5 bases between them. The CDR3 runs to 13 residues. CDR1 and CDR2 from the germline V gene are MNHEY and SVGEGT. The CDR3 spells CASSYNDYNEQFF. CDR3 DNA: TGTGCCAGCAGTTACAACGACTACAATGAGCAGTTCTTC.

V gene TRBV10-3 combines with J gene TRBJ2-7; D might be TRBD2 (5 bases). Between the trimmed V and J ends, which lost 3 bases and 0 bases, there was a span of 9 bases. The CDR3 contains 14 residues. Germline V gene sequence: CDR1 ENHRY, CDR2 SYGVKD. CDR3 in amino acids: CAISDEGLSYEQYF. The CDR3 bases are TGTGCCATCAGTGATGAGGGCCTCTCCTACGAGCAGTACTTC.

Of note for this clonotype: No conserved phenylalanine or tryptophan is present at the end of the CDR3, so a read error is the likely explanation. This sequence joins TRBV29-1 and TRBJ2-5, with D perhaps TRBD2 (5 bases). Per the germline V gene, CDR1 is SQVTM and CDR2 is ANQGSEA. The CDR3 is 15 amino acids. V dropped 0 bases and J dropped 0 bases, with 11 bases sitting between them. This chain's CDR3 is CSVEEGRAYQETQYL. CDR3 nucleotide sequence: TGCAGCGTTGAAGAAGGGCGGGCGTACCAAGAGACCCAGTACCTC.

The gene calls are TRBV9 and TRBJ2-7; D may be TRBD1 or TRBD2 (5 bases each). This CDR3 is built from 14 residues. V was trimmed by 0 bases and J by 2 bases, leaving 9 bases between them. CDR1 is SGDLS, CDR2 YYNGEE, per germline. The CDR3 is CASSVGPGPYEQYF. CDR3 nucleotide sequence: TGTGCCAGCAGCGTAGGTCCGGGGCCCTACGAGCAGTACTTC.

This clonotype was counted a few times. The chain uses TRBV3-1 and TRBJ2-1, with D possibly being TRBD1 or TRBD2 (5 bases each). The CDR3 totals 17 residues. The germline CDR1 and CDR2 sequences are LGHDT and YNNKEL (reference sequence). Trimming cost V 4 bases and J 2 bases, with 18 bases left between them. CDR3 sequence reads: CASSRSGQGPTYNEQFF. CDR3 coding DNA: TGTGCCAGCAGCCGGTCCGGGCAGGGACCTACCTACAATGAGCAGTTCTTC.

This chain uses TRBV13 with TRBJ2-7; 11 nucleotides agree with TRBD1. The V segment lost 5 bases and the J segment 5 bases; nucleotides outside the gene matches: 5. The CDR3 contains 14 residues. CDR1 and CDR2 from the germline V gene are PRHDT and FYEKMQ (reference sequence). CDR3 protein: CASSMGTGGHEQYF. In DNA form, the CDR3 reads TGTGCCAGCAGCATGGGGACAGGGGGACACGAGCAGTACTTC. The complete variable domain, with remaining parts taken from reference TRBV13 and TRBJ2-7, reads AAGVIQSPRHLIKEKRETATLKCYPIPRHDTVYWYQQGPGQDPQFLISFYEKMQSDKGSIPDRFSAQQFSDYHSELNMSSLELGDSALYFCASSMGTGGHEQYFGPGTRLTVT.

V usage is TRBV11-2 and J usage is TRBJ2-3; 8 bases are shared with TRBD1. This CDR3 has 15 residues. From germline, CDR1 is SGHAT and CDR2 FQNNGV. V lost 3 bases and J lost 6; bases outside the gene matches: 8. The CDR3 region has the DNA TGTGCCAGCAGCTTCCGATTTAGACAGGGGGATACGCAGTATTTT. It yields the protein CASSFRFRQGDTQYF.

Only a few counts were recorded for this clonotype. V is TRBV12-3 or TRBV12-4 and J is TRBJ2-7, with 13 bases that match TRBD2. CDR3 length: 18 residues. After removal of 2 bases from V and 3 bases from J, the junction contained 10 bases not matched to a gene. The CDR3 protein is CASSLSSQTSGRLYEQYF. DNA of the CDR3: TGTGCCAGCAGTTTATCCTCACAGACTAGCGGGAGGCTCTACGAGCAGTACTTC.

This clonotype has a handful of counts. The chain uses TRBV15 and TRBJ2-7, with TRBD1 matching over 9 bases. Germline V gene data show CDR1 as LNHNV and CDR2 as YYDKDF (reference sequence). CDR3 size: 18 residues. Unmatched junction bases numbered 13, after V lost 0 bases and J lost 4 bases. The CDR3 is CATSRDLGTGNLGYEQYF. DNA of the CDR3: TGTGCCACCAGCAGAGATCTTGGGACAGGGAATCTAGGGTACGAGCAGTACTTC.

In this sample, this clonotype turned up many times. This sequence joins TRBV2 and TRBJ2-2, with D unclear. V gave up 7 bases and J gave up 6 bases, with 21 bases separating them. The CDR3 runs 16 residues. The germline gives CDR1 SNHLY, CDR2 FYNNEI. The CDR3 loop is CASKQPATPGPGELFF. The CDR3 nucleotides read TGTGCCAGCAAACAACCGGCAACCCCCGGCCCCGGGGAGCTGTTTTTT.

The chain recombines TRBV6-5 with TRBJ2-7; tentative D call: TRBD2 (5 bases). The V end lost 0 bases, the J end lost 3 bases, and 12 bases lay between the germline ends. Looked up from germline, CDR1 is MNHEY and CDR2 is SVGAGI. This CDR3 is 15 amino acids long. The CDR3 spells CASSYSPSGIYEQYF. As DNA, the CDR3 is TGTGCCAGCAGTTACTCGCCGTCCGGGATCTACGAGCAGTACTTC.

This chain connects TRBV11-2 to TRBJ2-2; 12 bases are a match to TRBD2. The V gene's germline CDR1 is SGHAT and CDR2 FQNNGV. There are 17 residues in the CDR3. Trimming cost V 5 bases and J 1 base; bases outside gene matches: 5. Written as DNA, the CDR3 is TGTGCCAGCAGCCCGAGGACTAGCGGGATGAACACCGGGGAGCTGTTTTTT. Amino acid sequence: CASSPRTSGMNTGELFF.

This clonotype was seen a handful of times. The chain employs TRBV7-8 and TRBJ2-5; a possible D gene is TRBD1 (6 bases). Germline lookup yields CDR1 SGHVS and CDR2 FQNEAQ. V was shortened by 1 base and J by 2 bases, with 11 bases between the two germline ends. The CDR3 runs 15 residues. The CDR3 sequence is CASSLEVDRQETQYF. CDR3 nucleotides: TGTGCCAGCAGCTTAGAAGTGGACAGACAAGAGACCCAGTACTTC.

This clonotype was picked up a small number of times. The chain is built from TRBV20-1 and TRBJ2-5, with a tentative D call TRBD2 (6 bases). This CDR3 comprises 16 residues. The V end lost 0 bases, the J end lost 5 bases, and 19 bases lay between the germline ends. Germline-derived CDR1 and CDR2 are DFQATT and SNEGSKA (reference sequence). The CDR3 nucleotides are TGCAGTGCTAGAGATCGGGGTGGGGGGACGTTTGAGACCCAGTACTTC. Translated, it gives CSARDRGGGTFETQYF.

This clonotype was seen a handful of times. The chain recombines TRBV27 with TRBJ2-1; TRBD1 aligns across 10 bases. CDR1 is MNHEY and CDR2 is SMNVEV in the germline V gene (reference sequence). The CDR3 totals 15 residues. With 5 bases clipped from V and 6 bases from J, the junction kept 7 bases outside the gene matches. The CDR3 DNA is TGTGCCAGCAGTAAGTTGGACAGGGGGGTCAATGAGCAGTTCTTC. Residues: CASSKLDRGVNEQFF.

The chain combines TRBV6-2 or TRBV6-3 with TRBJ1-2; D ambiguous. Germline CDR1 and CDR2: MNHEY and SVGEGT. V was clipped by 0 bases and J by 3 bases, with 14 bases between them. The CDR3 is 16 residues long. The CDR3 here is CASSYSIVAAHYGYTF. The DNA for the CDR3 is TGTGCCAGCAGTTACTCGATAGTAGCAGCTCACTATGGCTACACCTTC.

Ten or more counts support this clonotype. The V call is TRBV7-9, the J call TRBJ2-5, with 7 bases identical to TRBD2. The CDR3 runs to 15 residues. Losses at the gene ends were 5 bases for V and 1 base for J; bases not matched to a gene: 7. Germline V lookup: CDR1 SEHNR, CDR2 FQNEAQ (reference sequence). The CDR3 DNA reads TGTGCCAGCAGCGGGGGGGGTTGGGGCCAAGAGACCCAGTACTTC. Its protein product is CASSGGGWGQETQYF. Complete variable domain (other parts from reference TRBV7-9 and TRBJ2-5): DTGVSQNPRHKITKRGQNVTFRCDPISEHNRLYWYRQTLGQGPEFLTYFQNEAQLEKSRLLSDRFSAERPKGSFSTLEIQRTEQGDSAMYLCASSGGGWGQETQYFGPGTRLLVL.

In nucleotides, the CDR3 is TGTGCCATCAGGGGACTTGGAGGCTACGAGCAGTACTTC. Translating gives CAIRGLGGYEQYF. The chain recombines TRBV10-3 with TRBJ2-7; TRBD2 might be the D (6 bases). Trimming took off 6 bases at V and 3 bases at J, with 12 bases between the two ends. This CDR3 has 13 amino acids. CDR1 ENHRY and CDR2 SYGVKD come from the germline V gene.

The chain employs TRBV27 and TRBJ1-2; D may be TRBD1 (5 bases). The CDR3 is 14 residues long. Germline assignment: CDR1 MNHEY and CDR2 SMNVEV (reference sequence). Deletions cut 3 bases from V and 4 bases from J, with 12 bases between. The CDR3: CASSLFRVGYGYTF. The CDR3, as DNA: TGTGCCAGCAGTTTGTTCAGGGTTGGCTATGGCTACACCTTC.